Sequencing of this T cell receptor (beta chain) was carried out in a study of shared clonotypes between healthy human individuals. Study results and caveats: Depth was large, yet rarefaction showed that sorted-subset sequencing was incomplete.

The trim removed 8 bases at V and 2 bases at J, leaving 8 bases unmatched. Germline assignment: CDR1 LNHDA and CDR2 SQIVND (reference sequence). The CDR3 runs to 14 residues. Sequencing used immunoSEQ multiplex PCR; TCRdb keeps in-frame clones, though not all of them. The sample carries about 2,500,000 clones, approximately 94% recorded once. With regard to this clone: What it binds is not known.

The TCR sequence derives from a man between 18 and 29 years old in good health. Sequenced input: naive CD4+ T cells sorted from blood. Specified subset: CD45RA+ positively selected. The chain employs TRBV19 and TRBJ2-7, with TRBD1 matching 8 bases. CDR3 in amino acids: CASSRGTGAYEQYF. DNA for the CDR3: TGTGCCAGTTCACGGGGGACAGGAGCCTACGAGCAGTACTTC. Full variable domain (outside the CDR3, taken from reference TRBV19 and TRBJ2-7): DGGITQSPKYLFRKEGQNVTLSCEQNLNHDAMYWYRQDPGQGLRLIYYSQIVNDFQKGDIAEGYSVSREKKESFPLTVTSAQKNPTAFYLCASSRGTGAYEQYFGPGTRLTVT.